This T cell receptor (beta chain) was sequenced during a study of blood T cell repertoires in COVID-19. Trimming cost V 6 bases and J 4 bases; bases outside gene matches: 9. Germline CDR1 is SGDLS and CDR2 is YYNGEE. The CDR3 consists of 14 residues. Clones were sequenced by immunoSEQ multiplex PCR, and TCRdb holds only the in-frame ones, with some missing. The data contain around 78,000 clones, around nine tenths of them singletons. Sequenced sample: PBMCs or T cells enriched from blood (not recorded which). The source of this sequence is a woman aged 45-60 years with acute COVID-19. The chain recombines TRBV9 with TRBJ1-2, with 7 positions matching TRBD1. CDR3 DNA sequence: TGTGCCAGCAACCGACAGGGTAATTCCTATGGCTACACCTTC. Protein sequence: CASNRQGNSYGYTF.